This T cell receptor beta chain was recovered during a study of blood T cells in healthy people across ages. For the second PCR, which ran for roughly 7 to 11 cycles, a sample-barcoded 5' primer and a J-beta primer mix were used. MiXCR, applied by TCRdb to the 5' RACE reads, yields one record per CDR3 protein. The sample has 2 million or so distinct CDR3 sequences, roughly 52% seen once. A note on this clonotype: A read error may account for a junction end that differs from germline.

The germline gives CDR1 ENHRY, CDR2 SYGVKD. The CDR3 loop spans 13 amino acids. V usage is TRBV10-3 and J usage is TRBJ1-2; tentatively, D is TRBD1 (6 bases). Sample: blood. The receptor comes from a woman in her thirties or forties in good health. CDR3 protein: CAISRDITYDYTF. For the CDR3, the DNA is TGTGCCATCAGTCGGGACATTACTTATGACTACACCTTC.